These 17 T cell receptor beta chains came from one sample sequenced in a study of cytomegalovirus exposure and HLA in healthy donors. The PCR employed 60 Vbeta primers together with 13 Jbeta primers. Data came from immunoSEQ multiplex PCR; TCRdb stores just in-frame clones and leaves some out. Seen here are about 190,000 clones, roughly 80% observed once, and the top ten hold 2% to 2.5%. The specimen was PBMCs. These receptors originate from a male donor in good health and CMV-seronegative.

The chain combines TRBV5-1 with TRBJ2-5, with D possibly being TRBD1 (5 bases). Germline loops: CDR1 SGHRS, CDR2 YFSETQ. There are 13 residues in the CDR3. Trimming took 4 bases from V and 6 from J, leaving 13 bases between them. Here the CDR3 reads CASSQLGRQTQYF. The CDR3 DNA reads TGCGCCAGCAGCCAGTTGGGGCGGCAGACCCAGTACTTC.

V and J are TRBV27 and TRBJ1-5, with 7 bases identical to TRBD1. J was trimmed by 7 bases and V by 4 bases; bases with no gene match: 7. Germline V lookup: CDR1 MNHEY, CDR2 SMNVEV (reference sequence). The CDR3 totals 14 residues. CDR3 protein: CASSSSLGGQPQHF. The CDR3 bases are TGTGCCAGCAGTTCTTCCTTAGGGGGCCAGCCCCAGCATTTT.

The sample holds one count of this clone. This chain joins TRBV5-4 and TRBJ2-7; D is unclear. This CDR3 comprises 14 residues. V was shortened by 0 bases and J by 1 base, with 8 bases between the two germline ends. Germline V lookup: CDR1 SGHNT, CDR2 YYREEE (reference sequence). The CDR3 sequence: CASSLAVQSYEQYF. The CDR3 DNA sequence: TGTGCCAGCAGCTTGGCTGTACAGTCCTACGAGCAGTACTTC.

This clone was seen just once. CDR3: CASSLALATGELFF. For the CDR3, the DNA is TGCGCCAGCAGCTTGGCCTTGGCCACCGGGGAGCTGTTTTTT. V is TRBV5-1 and J is TRBJ2-2; D remains ambiguous. CDR1 and CDR2 from the germline V gene are SGHRS and YFSETQ. The CDR3 is 14 residues long. The germline V and J ends were trimmed by 0 bases and 4 bases, with 7 bases remaining between them.

This clone was observed a handful of times. The rearrangement links TRBV6-5 to TRBJ2-7, with a tentative D call TRBD1 (6 bases). The CDR3 spans 14 residues. Trimming shortened V by 6 bases and J by 3 bases, and 15 bases separated the two germline ends. Germline V lookup: CDR1 MNHEY, CDR2 SVGAGI. The DNA of the CDR3 is TGTGCCAGCAGGAAAGACAGGACTTTCTACGAGCAGTACTTC. This encodes CASRKDRTFYEQYF.

The CDR3 loop is CASSQDPRPTGTDTQYF. DNA of the CDR3: TGTGCCAGCAGCCAAGATCCTCGTCCAACGGGCACAGATACGCAGTATTTT. The chain combines TRBV4-2 with TRBJ2-3; D remains ambiguous. Per germline, CDR1 LGHNA and CDR2 YNFKEQ. The CDR3 has 17 amino acids. V shed 0 bases and J shed 1 base, with 14 bases lying between them.

V is TRBV10-3 and J is TRBJ2-3; TRBD2 aligns across 9 bases. The ends lost 10 bases at V and 3 bases at J; junction bases unmatched: 11. Germline-derived CDR1 and CDR2 are ENHRY and SYGVKD. This CDR3 contains 15 residues. The CDR3 reads CATVDSGSGTDTQYF. CDR3 DNA sequence: TGTGCCACGGTAGATAGCGGGAGTGGGACAGATACGCAGTATTTT.

CDR3 amino acids: CSVELSGEYEQYF. The CDR3 nucleotides read TGCAGCGTTGAGTTGAGCGGGGAATACGAGCAGTACTTC. The V and J genes are TRBV29-1 and TRBJ2-7, with 7 bases fitting TRBD2. The CDR3 spans 13 residues. With 3 bases clipped from V and 4 bases from J, the junction kept 6 bases outside the gene matches. Germline values: CDR1 SQVTM, CDR2 ANQGSEA.

The chain carries TRBV4-2 and TRBJ2-1; 11 bases line up with TRBD1. The V segment lost 6 bases and the J segment 4 bases; nucleotides outside the gene matches: 8. Per germline, CDR1 LGHNA and CDR2 YNFKEQ. This CDR3 contains 16 residues. The CDR3 DNA sequence: TGTGCCAGCAGTCAATTGGACAGGGGGCTTTACAATGAGCAGTTCTTC. This translates into CASSQLDRGLYNEQFF.

The genes are TRBV30 and TRBJ1-5, with D possibly matching TRBD1 (5 bases). The CDR3 has 15 residues. Germline lookup yields CDR1 GTSNPN and CDR2 SVGIG (reference sequence). V lost 2 bases to trimming and J lost 4 bases, with 15 bases between them. The CDR3 is CAWSPTPGWNQPQHF. CDR3 nucleotide sequence: TGTGCCTGGAGTCCGACCCCAGGGTGGAATCAGCCCCAGCATTTT.

The chain uses TRBV2 and TRBJ1-4; 8 bases are a match to TRBD1. The CDR3 runs 14 residues. The V and J ends lost 6 bases and 6 bases, in that order; junction bases with no gene match: 6. Looked up from germline, CDR1 is SNHLY and CDR2 is FYNNEI. The chain's CDR3 is CASRSDRGYEKLFF. The CDR3 coding sequence is TGTGCCAGCAGAAGTGACAGGGGCTATGAAAAACTGTTTTTT.

J is TRBJ2-3 and V is TRBV30; 9 nucleotides match TRBD2. From germline, CDR1 is GTSNPN and CDR2 SVGIG (reference sequence). V gave up 0 bases and J gave up 3 bases; unmatched junction bases: 4. CDR3 length: 15 residues. The DNA of the CDR3 is TGTGCCTGGAGTGTACTAGCGGGTTCTACAGATACGCAGTATTTT. This sequence encodes CAWSVLAGSTDTQYF.

This CDR3 reads CASSTLSGQDTQYF. CDR3 DNA sequence: TGTGCCAGTAGTACCCTCTCGGGACAGGATACGCAGTATTTT. The rearrangement links TRBV19 to TRBJ2-3; 7 bases align to TRBD1. CDR1 and CDR2 (germline): LNHDA, SQIVND (reference sequence). The CDR3 totals 14 residues. Losses at the gene ends were 4 bases for V and 6 bases for J; bases not matched to a gene: 7.

V usage is TRBV27 and J usage is TRBJ1-2; D call uncertain. This CDR3 has 15 residues. V was shortened by 3 bases and J by 4 bases, with 15 bases between the two germline ends. The V gene's germline CDR1 is MNHEY and CDR2 SMNVEV (reference sequence). The CDR3 spells CASSFLTKAGYGYTF. CDR3 sequence (DNA): TGTGCCAGCAGTTTCCTGACCAAGGCAGGCTATGGCTACACCTTC.

With regard to this clone: Sequence at one end of the junction differs from germline and may be a read error. This chain uses TRBV30 with TRBJ2-5; 9 bases match TRBD2. Germline V gives CDR1 GTSNPN, CDR2 SVGIG (reference sequence). The CDR3 spans 15 residues. DNA of the CDR3: TGTGCCTGGAGTGTACTGCGGGGGGGGCCGGAGAGCCAGTACTTC. Residues: CAWSVLRGGPESQYF.

The CDR3 DNA follows: TGCGCCAGCAGCCTGGGCAGGGGGCCGGGTGAGCAGTACTTC. This codes for CASSLGRGPGEQYF. The rearrangement joins TRBV4-3 to TRBJ2-7, with TRBD1 identical over 8 bases. The ends lost 4 bases at V and 7 bases at J; junction bases unmatched: 9. Germline lookup yields CDR1 LGHNA and CDR2 YSLEER. This CDR3 is built from 14 residues.

V is TRBV27 and J is TRBJ1-4; D is ambiguous. This CDR3 contains 14 residues. The V and J ends lost 5 bases and 7 bases respectively, with 14 bases between them. Germline V lookup: CDR1 MNHEY, CDR2 SMNVEV (reference sequence). The CDR3 DNA sequence: TGTGCCAGCAGTCAGGCGGGGTTAATTGAAAAACTGTTTTTT. Its translation is CASSQAGLIEKLFF.